These 31 T cell receptor beta chains came from one sample sequenced in a study of identical twins. TCRdb fed the 5' RACE reads into MiXCR, producing one record per CDR3 protein. The profile covers some 570,000 distinct CDR3 sequences, with about a fifth appearing a single time and around 0.48% taken by the ten largest. The sample was also linked to a second study, of yellow fever vaccine responses in identical twins.

The sample was CD4+ T cells sorted from blood. The receptors derive from a woman under 30 in good health.

This clonotype was observed a few times. The CDR3 loop is CATTPAGVNEQFF. The CDR3 nucleotides are TGTGCCACAACACCAGCGGGAGTCAATGAGCAGTTCTTC. This rearrangement joins TRBV2 to TRBJ2-1, with 8 bases fitting TRBD2. Germline V gives CDR1 SNHLY, CDR2 FYNNEI. V gave up 10 bases and J gave up 6 bases; unmatched junction bases: 8. CDR3 length: 13 residues. Full variable domain (rest looked up from reference TRBV2 and TRBJ2-1): EPEVTQTPSHQVTQMGQEVILRCVPISNHLYFYWYRQILGQKVEFLVSFYNNEISEKSEIFDDQFSVERPDGSNFTLKIRSTKLEDSAMYFCATTPAGVNEQFFGPGTRLTVL.

The table lists this clonotype with a few counts. This chain connects TRBV7-8 to TRBJ2-2, with 9 positions matching TRBD2. The CDR3 is 16 residues long. Germline CDR1 and CDR2: SGHVS and FQNEAQ. The trim removed 3 bases at V and 4 bases at J, leaving 6 bases unmatched. The CDR3 DNA sequence: TGTGCCAGCAGCTTTGGGCTAGCGGGATTCACCGGGGAGCTGTTTTTT. This encodes CASSFGLAGFTGELFF.

This chain joins TRBV2 and TRBJ2-7, with D perhaps TRBD1 (6 bases). The germline V and J ends were trimmed by 0 bases and 5 bases, with 14 bases remaining between them. The CDR3 loop spans 15 amino acids. CDR1 and CDR2 (germline): SNHLY, FYNNEI. The CDR3, as DNA: TGTGCCAGCAGTGAAGCGCTTCAGGGGAACAACGAGCAGTACGTC. This gives the protein CASSEALQGNNEQYV.

This clonotype came up a few times. The rearrangement joins TRBV5-1 to TRBJ1-1, with D uncertain. The CDR3 is made up of 14 amino acids. The germline V gene encodes CDR1 SGHRS and CDR2 YFSETQ. V lost 0 bases to trimming and J lost 1 base, with 7 bases between them. The CDR3 sequence is CASSLVLQNTEAFF. DNA of the CDR3: TGCGCCAGCAGCTTGGTACTTCAGAACACTGAAGCTTTCTTT.

There are a few counts of this clonotype. The chain recombines TRBV20-1 with TRBJ2-7, with TRBD2 matching over 14 bases. V gave up 1 base and J gave up 2 bases; unmatched junction bases: 4. Germline V gives CDR1 DFQATT, CDR2 SNEGSKA (reference sequence). There are 16 residues in the CDR3. The CDR3 sequence: CSARGRLAGGTYEQYF. CDR3 sequence (DNA): TGCAGTGCTAGAGGTCGACTAGCGGGAGGGACCTACGAGCAGTACTTC.

In DNA form, the CDR3 reads TGTGCCACCAGCAGAGATCTTGGGACAGGGACGGGGAAGTCGGACAATGAGCAGTTCTTC. This encodes CATSRDLGTGTGKSDNEQFF. The chain employs TRBV15 and TRBJ2-1; 9 positions match TRBD1. The CDR3 spans 20 residues. Germline V CDR1 and CDR2: LNHNV, YYDKDF (reference sequence). V lost 0 bases, J lost 5 bases, and 17 bases stayed unmatched. Variable domain in full (rest from reference TRBV15 and TRBJ2-1): DAMVIQNPRYQVTQFGKPVTLSCSQTLNHNVMYWYQQKSSQAPKLLFHYYDKDFNNEADTPDNFQSRRPNTSFCFLDIRSPGLGDTAMYLCATSRDLGTGTGKSDNEQFFGPGTRLTVL.

The V and J genes are TRBV2 and TRBJ2-3; D possibly corresponds to TRBD2 (5 bases). V was pared by 4 bases and J by 7 bases, with 9 bases between. In germline, CDR1 is SNHLY, CDR2 FYNNEI. CDR3 length equals 12 residues. The CDR3 DNA follows: TGTGCCAGCAGTGGACTATCCAATACGCAGTATTTT. As protein: CASSGLSNTQYF.

The table lists this clonotype with a few counts. The gene calls are TRBV5-1 and TRBJ2-7, with TRBD2 identical over 10 bases. This CDR3 spans 16 amino acids. Germline V gene data show CDR1 as SGHRS and CDR2 as YFSETQ. Trimming took 3 bases from V and 0 from J; bases not matched to a gene: 6. CDR3 in amino acids: CASSSWTSGTSYEQYF. In nucleotides, the CDR3 is TGCGCCAGCAGCTCCTGGACTAGCGGAACCTCCTACGAGCAGTACTTC.

The rearrangement links TRBV5-4 to TRBJ2-7; 9 nucleotides match TRBD1. This CDR3 contains 14 residues. The V segment lost 2 bases and the J segment 5 bases; nucleotides outside the gene matches: 5. Germline V gene lookup returns CDR1 SGHNT and CDR2 YYREEE (reference sequence). CDR3 nucleotides: TGTGCCAGCAGCTTTGGGCGGACAGGGGACGAGCAGTACGTC. As protein: CASSFGRTGDEQYV.

The rearrangement uses TRBV5-1 and TRBJ2-1; weak D call: TRBD2 (6 bases). The CDR3 loop spans 15 amino acids. CDR1 is SGHRS and CDR2 is YFSETQ in the germline V gene. V lost 1 base and J lost 7, with 15 bases in between. The CDR3, as DNA: TGCGCCAGCAGCTTGAGTGGGACTGCTAATAATGAGCAGTTCTTC. This codes for CASSLSGTANNEQFF.

The rearrangement joins TRBV7-9 to TRBJ2-3; TRBD1 matches at 7 bases. V gave up 5 bases and J gave up 6 bases; unmatched junction bases: 5. Looked up from germline, CDR1 is SEHNR and CDR2 is FQNEAQ (reference sequence). This CDR3 contains 13 residues. The CDR3 here is CASSPQGVDTQYF. CDR3 DNA: TGTGCCAGCAGCCCCCAGGGGGTCGATACGCAGTATTTT. Full variable domain (missing parts from reference TRBV7-9 and TRBJ2-3): DTGVSQNPRHKITKRGQNVTFRCDPISEHNRLYWYRQTLGQGPEFLTYFQNEAQLEKSRLLSDRFSAERPKGSFSTLEIQRTEQGDSAMYLCASSPQGVDTQYFGPGTRLTVL.

This clonotype was observed a few times. The chain couples TRBV18 to TRBJ1-2; D might be TRBD1 (5 bases). CDR1 and CDR2 from the germline V gene are KGHSH and LQKENI. The germline V and J ends were trimmed by 1 base and 3 bases, with 15 bases remaining between them. There are 16 residues in the CDR3. The DNA for the CDR3 is TGTGCCAGCTCACCACGAATCGCAGGGCCCGACTATGGCTACACCTTC. It codes for CASSPRIAGPDYGYTF.

The table lists this clonotype with a few counts. Here the CDR3 DNA reads TGCAGCGTTGAATCTCGGAACTACGAGCAGTACTTC. This encodes CSVESRNYEQYF. This chain joins TRBV29-1 and TRBJ2-7; D is ambiguous. This CDR3 region has 12 residues. Per germline, CDR1 SQVTM and CDR2 ANQGSEA. The V and J ends lost 2 bases and 3 bases respectively, with 8 bases between them.

V is TRBV20-1 and J is TRBJ1-5, with TRBD1 as a possible D gene (6 bases). CDR3 length: 13 amino acids. V was cut by 4 bases and J by 0 bases, with 7 bases left in between. Germline values: CDR1 DFQATT, CDR2 SNEGSKA (reference sequence). DNA for the CDR3: TGCAGTGCTAAGGACAGTAGCAATCAGCCCCAGCATTTT. It translates to CSAKDSSNQPQHF.

The CDR3 protein is CATSSSPGGTDTQYF. DNA of the CDR3: TGTGCCACCAGCAGCTCGCCGGGGGGGACAGATACGCAGTATTTT. The chain couples TRBV15 to TRBJ2-3; TRBD2 aligns across 8 bases. Germline V gene lookup returns CDR1 LNHNV and CDR2 YYDKDF (reference sequence). The CDR3 consists of 15 residues. After removal of 3 bases from V and 3 bases from J, the junction contained 5 bases not matched to a gene.

In its sample, this clonotype was seen a few times. V is TRBV15 and J is TRBJ2-7, with D possibly TRBD2 on 6 matching bases. The CDR3 sequence is 15 residues long. Germline V gene sequence: CDR1 LNHNV, CDR2 YYDKDF (reference sequence). Trimming removed 5 bases at V and 3 bases at J, with 17 bases between. The CDR3 DNA is TGTGCCACCAGCTTCGGAGGGCTATTAGGCTACGAGCAGTACTTC. This codes for CATSFGGLLGYEQYF.

This clonotype was seen a handful of times. The rearrangement uses TRBV5-1 and TRBJ2-7; D is perhaps TRBD2 (5 bases). Trimming removed 4 bases from V and 0 bases from J, with 14 bases in between. The CDR3 runs 15 residues. Germline-derived CDR1 and CDR2 are SGHRS and YFSETQ. The CDR3 DNA reads TGCGCCAGCAGCCCCAAACCCGGAGGCTCCTACGAGCAGTACGTC. Translating gives CASSPKPGGSYEQYV.

The gene calls are TRBV25-1 and TRBJ1-4; TRBD1 matches 9 bases. Trimming took 4 bases from V and 7 from J; bases not matched to a gene: 7. The CDR3 length is 15 residues. Germline V gives CDR1 MGHDK, CDR2 SYGVNS. CDR3 nucleotides: TGTGCCAGCAGTGGGCACAGGGGGCAGAGTGAAAAACTGTTTTTT. Residues: CASSGHRGQSEKLFF.

The gene calls are TRBV4-2 and TRBJ2-2; TRBD1 matches 11 bases. With 4 bases clipped from V and 1 base from J, the junction kept 8 bases outside the gene matches. CDR1 and CDR2 (germline): LGHNA, YNFKEQ. There are 18 residues in the CDR3. The CDR3 nucleotides are TGTGCCAGCAGCCTGTTGGGACAGGGGGAACAGAACACCGGGGAGCTGTTTTTT. Protein: CASSLLGQGEQNTGELFF.

This clonotype appeared many times. The rearrangement links TRBV12-3 or TRBV12-4 to TRBJ2-2; D is possibly TRBD1 (5 bases). V dropped 11 bases and J dropped 5 bases, with 18 bases sitting between them. This CDR3 comprises 14 residues. The CDR3 DNA is TGTGCCGCCCGTTCGGGCAGGGAAACCGGGGAGCTGTTTTTT. Encoded protein: CAARSGRETGELFF.

This clonotype was counted only a few times. The genes are TRBV27 and TRBJ2-2, with 8 bases lining up with TRBD1. The CDR3 has 17 residues. V was pared by 8 bases and J by 1 base, with 12 bases of the junction left unmatched. The germline gives CDR1 MNHEY, CDR2 SMNVEV (reference sequence). Here the CDR3 reads CASGRLGTGLNTGELFF. CDR3 DNA sequence: TGTGCCAGCGGACGACTGGGGACAGGATTGAACACCGGGGAGCTGTTTTTT.

This chain uses TRBV2 with TRBJ1-2; 9 positions agree with TRBD1. CDR3 size: 14 residues. Trimming cost V 4 bases and J 6 bases; bases outside gene matches: 6. Germline V lookup: CDR1 SNHLY, CDR2 FYNNEI. The CDR3 sequence is CASSVTGGSNGYTF. For the CDR3, the DNA is TGTGCCAGCAGTGTGACAGGGGGTAGTAATGGCTACACCTTC.

This clonotype came up once. At one end the junction does not follow the germline gene, possibly because of a read error. The rearrangement uses TRBV3-1 and TRBJ2-1; D gene uncertain. The CDR3 length is 16 residues. Germline loops: CDR1 LGHDT, CDR2 YNNKEL (reference sequence). The CDR3 is CVSSLRASFNYNEQFF. The CDR3 region has the DNA TGTGTCAGCAGCCTTCGGGCCAGCTTCAACTACAATGAGCAGTTCTTC.

This chain joins TRBV18 and TRBJ1-4; 11 bases are shared with TRBD1. Trimming took 2 bases from V and 8 from J; bases not matched to a gene: 4. This CDR3 contains 15 residues. Germline V gives CDR1 KGHSH, CDR2 LQKENI. The DNA of the CDR3 is TGTGCCAGCTCACCAAGGACAGGGGGCCTAGAAAAACTGTTTTTT. As protein: CASSPRTGGLEKLFF. Drawing the rest from reference TRBV18 and TRBJ1-4, the complete variable domain is NAGVMQNPRHLVRRRGQEARLRCSPMKGHSHVYWYRQLPEEGLKFMVYLQKENIIDESGMPKERFSAEFPKEGPSILRIQQVVRGDSAAYFCASSPRTGGLEKLFFGSGTQLSVL.

The V gene is TRBV7-2, the J gene TRBJ2-7, with D tentatively TRBD1 (6 bases). The CDR3 is 13 residues long. V lost 5 bases, J lost 6 bases, and 14 bases lay in between. Per germline, CDR1 SGHTA and CDR2 FQGNSA. CDR3 DNA sequence: TGTGCCAGCAGCCCTGTACAGGGCAGCGAGCAGTACTTC. Translation gives CASSPVQGSEQYF.

The chain couples TRBV24-1 to TRBJ2-2; D call uncertain. This CDR3 spans 16 amino acids. V dropped 4 bases and J dropped 1 base, with 12 bases sitting between them. Germline assignment: CDR1 KGHDR and CDR2 SFDVKD. CDR3 sequence reads: CATSDPNKENTGELFF. In nucleotides, the CDR3 is TGTGCCACCAGTGACCCCAACAAGGAGAACACCGGGGAGCTGTTTTTT.

This rearrangement joins TRBV4-1 to TRBJ1-4; a possible D gene is TRBD1 (5 bases). V was cut by 4 bases and J by 8 bases, with 23 bases left in between. CDR3 length: 17 amino acids. CDR1 and CDR2 (germline): MGHRA, YSYEKL. CDR3 sequence reads: CASSLMGVDQGIEKLFF. The CDR3, as DNA: TGCGCCAGCAGCCTCATGGGTGTGGACCAGGGCATCGAAAAACTGTTTTTT.

V and J are TRBV27 and TRBJ2-5; TRBD2 is a possible D gene (6 bases). The germline gives CDR1 MNHEY, CDR2 SMNVEV (reference sequence). CDR3 size: 14 residues. V lost 5 bases and J lost 5, with 15 bases in between. The CDR3 region is CASSPRLVTETQYF. CDR3 sequence (DNA): TGTGCCAGCAGTCCCCGACTAGTTACTGAGACCCAGTACTTC.

This sequence joins TRBV28 and TRBJ2-7, with a possible D match to TRBD1 (6 bases). Germline CDR1 reads MDHEN; CDR2 reads SYDVKM. The V gene lost 2 bases and the J gene lost 2 bases, with 10 bases spanning the gap. There are 14 residues in the CDR3. In DNA form, the CDR3 reads TGTGCCAGCAGTTTACCCGGACAGACCTACGAGCAGTACGTC. Its translation is CASSLPGQTYEQYV.

The chain links TRBV6-2 or TRBV6-3 to TRBJ2-7; D might be TRBD1 (5 bases). The V end lost 6 bases, the J end lost 2 bases, and 17 bases lay between the germline ends. CDR1 is MNHEY, CDR2 SVGEGT, per germline. This CDR3 has 15 amino acids. The CDR3: CASSPSGSPAYEQYV. CDR3 DNA sequence: TGTGCCAGCAGCCCATCAGGGTCCCCGGCCTACGAGCAGTACGTC.

Note on this clonotype: One end of the junction is discordant with germline, which a read error may explain. V gene TRBV3-1 combines with J gene TRBJ2-1; TRBD1 agrees at 8 bases. The length of the CDR3 is 12 residues. CDR1 is LGHDT, CDR2 YNNKEL, per germline (reference sequence). The CDR3 DNA follows: TGTGCCAGCAGCCTCGACCGGGACAGGTTGCTCTTC. It is translated as CASSLDRDRLLF.